The 7 T cell receptor beta chains below were found in one sample sequenced in a study of lymphopenia after photon versus proton radiotherapy (dated by TCRdb to between 2019 and 2020). To prepare the library, the immunoSEQ multiplex PCR assay was applied. TCRdb stores this immuneACCESS table with in-frame sequences only. Part of the clones is absent; in the studies checked, under half of the shortfall reflects unresolved V genes, and no reason is known for the rest. This sample holds about 60,000 clones; roughly 83% were observed only once. The top ten constitute 2.1% of the sample. The specimen was peripheral blood, collected from a patient treated with proton-based radiotherapy. The receptors shown here come from a man aged 55 to 70 with pancreatic cancer.

The genes are TRBV29-1 and TRBJ2-1; TRBD2 matches 10 bases. The CDR3 runs to 16 residues. V shed 6 bases, J shed 8 bases, and the junction held 16 bases outside the gene matches. Germline assignment: CDR1 SQVTM and CDR2 ANQGSEA. CDR3 protein: CSVRRSSSGSRDEQFF. The CDR3 nucleotides read TGCAGCGTGCGCCGCTCTTCTAGCGGGAGCAGAGATGAGCAGTTCTTC.

The rearrangement uses TRBV7-3 and TRBJ2-5; perhaps TRBD1 as D (6 bases). Germline-derived CDR1 and CDR2 are SGHTA and FQGTGA. This CDR3 comprises 14 residues. V lost 2 bases and J lost 5, with 12 bases in between. For the CDR3, the DNA is TGTGCCAGCAGCTTATTTCCTAGGGGGGAGACCCAGTACTTC. Its translation is CASSLFPRGETQYF.

V is TRBV19 and J is TRBJ2-7; 10 nucleotides line up with TRBD2. Germline V CDR1 and CDR2: LNHDA, SQIVND (reference sequence). V trimming: 2 bases; J trimming: 2 bases; junction bases outside the gene matches: 21. This CDR3 is 21 amino acids long. In nucleotides, the CDR3 is TGTGCCAGTAGTATATGCGTTCAGGGACTAGCGCATCATATCCCAGCCTACGAGCAGTACTTC. It yields the protein CASSICVQGLAHHIPAYEQYF.

This rearrangement joins TRBV9 to TRBJ2-3; unclear D gene. The germline V gene has CDR1 SGDLS and CDR2 YYNGEE. The CDR3 runs to 14 residues. Trimming left V 4 bases short and J 2 bases short, with 11 bases between. CDR3 loop: CASSPKGNTDTQYF. CDR3 nucleotides: TGTGCCAGCAGCCCCAAGGGAAACACAGATACGCAGTATTTT. The entire variable domain, with the rest obtained from reference TRBV9 and TRBJ2-3, is as follows: DSGVTQTPKHLITATGQRVTLRCSPRSGDLSVYWYQQSLDQGLQFLIQYYNGEERAKGNILERFSAQQFPDLHSELNLSSLELGDSALYFCASSPKGNTDTQYFGPGTRLTVL.

This clone has only a few counts. The chain links TRBV28 to TRBJ1-3; D might be TRBD1 (5 bases). The CDR3 loop spans 15 amino acids. Germline-derived CDR1 and CDR2 are MDHEN and SYDVKM. Trimming removed 5 bases from V and 4 bases from J, with 15 bases in between. The CDR3, as DNA: TGTGCCAGCAGTCCCTGGGGGGTAGGAGGAAACACCATATATTTT. It is translated as CASSPWGVGGNTIYF.

The genes are TRBV2 and TRBJ2-1; D remains ambiguous. The CDR3 consists of 15 residues. V was trimmed by 6 bases and J by 0 bases, leaving 12 bases between them. CDR1 is SNHLY and CDR2 is FYNNEI in the germline V gene. CDR3 DNA sequence: TGTGCCAGCAGGGGCGGAACCAGCTCCTACAATGAGCAGTTCTTC. This translates into CASRGGTSSYNEQFF.

V gene TRBV28 combines with J gene TRBJ2-6; D is tentatively TRBD1 or TRBD2 (5 bases each). V lost 1 base to trimming and J lost 4 bases, with 8 bases between them. In germline, CDR1 is MDHEN, CDR2 SYDVKM. CDR3 length equals 15 residues. CDR3 nucleotides: TGTGCCAGCAGTTTATCAGGGACCGGGGCCAACGTCCTGACTTTC. This gives the protein CASSLSGTGANVLTF.